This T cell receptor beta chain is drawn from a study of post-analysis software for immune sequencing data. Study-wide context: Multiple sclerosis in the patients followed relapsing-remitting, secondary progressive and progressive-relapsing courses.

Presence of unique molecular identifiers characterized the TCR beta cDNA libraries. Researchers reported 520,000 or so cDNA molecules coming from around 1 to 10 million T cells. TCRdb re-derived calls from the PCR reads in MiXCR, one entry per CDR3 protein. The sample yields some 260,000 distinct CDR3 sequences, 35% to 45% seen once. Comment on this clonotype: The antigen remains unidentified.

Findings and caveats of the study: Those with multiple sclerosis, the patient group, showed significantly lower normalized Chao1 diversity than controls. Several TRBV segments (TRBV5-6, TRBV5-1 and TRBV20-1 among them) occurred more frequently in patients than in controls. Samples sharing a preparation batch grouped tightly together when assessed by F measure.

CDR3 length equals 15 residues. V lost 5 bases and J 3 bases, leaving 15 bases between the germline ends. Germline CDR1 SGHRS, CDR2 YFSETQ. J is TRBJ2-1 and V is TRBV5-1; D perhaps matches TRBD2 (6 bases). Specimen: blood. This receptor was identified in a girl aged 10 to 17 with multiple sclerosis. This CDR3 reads CASRTWVADYNEQFF. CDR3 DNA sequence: TGCGCCAGCAGAACCTGGGTAGCGGACTACAATGAGCAGTTCTTC.